The source of this T cell receptor (beta chain) is a study of blood T cell repertoires in COVID-19. Looking at the study overall: T cells, B-cell-depleted T cells, or PBMCs provided the cDNA or gDNA that served as material.

CDR3 size: 14 residues. After removal of 4 bases from V and 5 bases from J, the junction contained 5 bases not matched to a gene. CDR1 is MNHEY and CDR2 is SVGAGI in the germline V gene. In the original processing: From reference gene primer amplification, estimates of nucleated cell counts were derived. Here immunoSEQ multiplex PCR was the method, and the copy in TCRdb shows in-frame clones only, minus some. V, J and clone size are taken as reported in that table, and D and trimming were inferred from the DNA itself. The table has approximately 180,000 clones, roughly 80% seen once; the top ten hold roughly an eighth.

This clonotype was sampled from a woman older than 75 with COVID-19, enrolled during active disease. Sequencing was carried out using peripheral blood. The rearrangement links TRBV6-5 to TRBJ2-1; 7 bases are shared with TRBD1. CDR3 protein: CASSFLGTDNEQFF. For the CDR3, the DNA is TGTGCCAGCAGTTTTCTTGGGACAGACAATGAGCAGTTCTTC.